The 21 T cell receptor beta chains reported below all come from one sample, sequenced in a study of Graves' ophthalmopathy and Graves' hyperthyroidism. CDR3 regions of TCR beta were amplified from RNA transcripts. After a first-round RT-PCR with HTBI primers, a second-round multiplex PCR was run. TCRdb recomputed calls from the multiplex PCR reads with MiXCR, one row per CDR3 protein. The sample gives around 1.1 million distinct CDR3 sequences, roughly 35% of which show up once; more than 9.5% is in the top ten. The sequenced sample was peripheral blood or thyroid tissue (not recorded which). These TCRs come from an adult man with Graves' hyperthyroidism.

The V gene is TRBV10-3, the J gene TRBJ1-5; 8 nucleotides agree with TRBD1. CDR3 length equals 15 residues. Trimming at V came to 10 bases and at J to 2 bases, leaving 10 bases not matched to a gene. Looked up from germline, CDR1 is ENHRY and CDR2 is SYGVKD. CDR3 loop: CASSRQGTGNQPQHF. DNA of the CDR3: TGTGCCAGCAGCCGACAGGGGACGGGCAATCAGCCCCAGCATTTT.

The CDR3 DNA sequence: TGCAGTGCTAGAGATCGTGGGGGGGACAATCAGCCCCAGCATTTT. This sequence encodes CSARDRGGDNQPQHF. The chain is built from TRBV20-1 and TRBJ1-5; D possibly corresponds to TRBD1 (5 bases). The CDR3 loop spans 15 amino acids. The V end lost 0 bases, the J end lost 3 bases, and 12 bases lay between the germline ends. From germline, CDR1 is DFQATT and CDR2 SNEGSKA (reference sequence).

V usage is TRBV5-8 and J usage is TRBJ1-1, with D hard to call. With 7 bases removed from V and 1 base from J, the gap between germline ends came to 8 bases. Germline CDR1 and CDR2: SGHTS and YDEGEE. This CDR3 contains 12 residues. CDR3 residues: CASGEENTEAFF. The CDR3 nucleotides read TGTGCCAGCGGGGAAGAGAACACTGAAGCTTTCTTT.

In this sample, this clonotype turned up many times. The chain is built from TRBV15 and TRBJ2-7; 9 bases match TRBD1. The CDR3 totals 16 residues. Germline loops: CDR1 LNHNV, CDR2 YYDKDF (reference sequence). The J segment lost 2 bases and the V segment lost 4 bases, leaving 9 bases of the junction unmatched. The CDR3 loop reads CATSNWIRTGAYEQYF. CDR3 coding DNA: TGTGCCACCAGCAACTGGATCCGGACAGGGGCCTACGAGCAGTACTTC.

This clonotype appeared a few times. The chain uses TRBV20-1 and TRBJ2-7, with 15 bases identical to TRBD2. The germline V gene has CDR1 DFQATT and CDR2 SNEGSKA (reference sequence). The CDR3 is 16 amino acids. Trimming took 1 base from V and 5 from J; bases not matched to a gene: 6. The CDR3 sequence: CSARAPGLAGGHEQYF. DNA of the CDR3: TGCAGTGCTAGAGCCCCGGGACTAGCGGGGGGACACGAGCAGTACTTC.

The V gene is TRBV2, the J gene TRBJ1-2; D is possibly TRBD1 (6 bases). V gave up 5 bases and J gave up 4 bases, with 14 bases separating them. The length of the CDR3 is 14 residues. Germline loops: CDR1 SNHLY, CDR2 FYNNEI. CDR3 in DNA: TGTGCCAGCAGTCGGCAGCCAGGGGTCTATGGCTACACCTTC. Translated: CASSRQPGVYGYTF.

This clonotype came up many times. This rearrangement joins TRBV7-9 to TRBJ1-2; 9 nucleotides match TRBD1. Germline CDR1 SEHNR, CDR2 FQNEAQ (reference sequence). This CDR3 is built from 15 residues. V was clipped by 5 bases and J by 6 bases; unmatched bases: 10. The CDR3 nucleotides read TGTGCCAGCAGCACTGCCGGGACAGGGAACGATGGCTACACCTTC. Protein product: CASSTAGTGNDGYTF.

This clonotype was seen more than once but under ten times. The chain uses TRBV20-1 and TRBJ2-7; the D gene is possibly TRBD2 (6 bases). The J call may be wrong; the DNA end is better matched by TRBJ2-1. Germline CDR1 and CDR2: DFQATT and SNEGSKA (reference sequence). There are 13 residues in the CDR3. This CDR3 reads CSASRLLDYEQFF. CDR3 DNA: TGCAGTGCTAGTAGGCTCCTGGACTACGAGCAGTTCTTC.

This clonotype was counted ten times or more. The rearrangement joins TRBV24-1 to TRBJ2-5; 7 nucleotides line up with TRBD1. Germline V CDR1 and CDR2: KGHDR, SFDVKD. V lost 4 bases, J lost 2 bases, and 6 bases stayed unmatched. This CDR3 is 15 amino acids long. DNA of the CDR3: TGTGCCACCAGTGACACACAGGGGCCTCAAGAGACCCAGTACTTC. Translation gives CATSDTQGPQETQYF.

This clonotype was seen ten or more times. This chain's CDR3 is CASSLERDPPTTNTEAFF. The CDR3, as DNA: TGTGCCAGCAGCTTAGAACGGGACCCCCCGACAACGAACACTGAAGCTTTCTTT. V gene TRBV7-9 combines with J gene TRBJ1-1; D might be TRBD1 (5 bases). The CDR3 extends over 18 amino acids. V gave up 1 base and J gave up 1 base, with 19 bases separating them. CDR1 is SEHNR and CDR2 is FQNEAQ in the germline V gene (reference sequence).

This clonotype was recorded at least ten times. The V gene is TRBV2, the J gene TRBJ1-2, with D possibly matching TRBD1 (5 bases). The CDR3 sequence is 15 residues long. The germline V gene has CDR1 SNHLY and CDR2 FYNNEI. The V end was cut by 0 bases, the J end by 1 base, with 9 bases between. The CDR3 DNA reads TGTGCCAGCAGTGAAGCGCTTCAGGGTAACTATGGCTACACCTTC. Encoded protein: CASSEALQGNYGYTF.

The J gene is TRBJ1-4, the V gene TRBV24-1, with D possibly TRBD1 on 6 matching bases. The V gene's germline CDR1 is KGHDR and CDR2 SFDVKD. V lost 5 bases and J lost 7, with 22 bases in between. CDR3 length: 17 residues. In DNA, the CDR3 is TGTGCCACCAGTGGTGGGTCGAGGGCAGGGGTATTTGAAAAACTGTTTTTT. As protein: CATSGGSRAGVFEKLFF.

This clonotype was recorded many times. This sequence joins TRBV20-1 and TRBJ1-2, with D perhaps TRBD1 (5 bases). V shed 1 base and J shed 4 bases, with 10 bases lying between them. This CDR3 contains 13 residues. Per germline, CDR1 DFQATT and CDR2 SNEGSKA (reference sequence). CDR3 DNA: TGCAGTGCTAGAGCGGGGGATTTCTATGGCTACACCTTC. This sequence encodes CSARAGDFYGYTF.

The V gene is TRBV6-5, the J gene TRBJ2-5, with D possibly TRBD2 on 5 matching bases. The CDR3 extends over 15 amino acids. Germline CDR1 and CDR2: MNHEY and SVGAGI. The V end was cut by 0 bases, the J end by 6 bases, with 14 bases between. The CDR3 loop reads CASSYSANGIQTQYF. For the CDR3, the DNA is TGTGCCAGCAGTTACTCGGCGAACGGGATACAGACCCAGTACTTC.

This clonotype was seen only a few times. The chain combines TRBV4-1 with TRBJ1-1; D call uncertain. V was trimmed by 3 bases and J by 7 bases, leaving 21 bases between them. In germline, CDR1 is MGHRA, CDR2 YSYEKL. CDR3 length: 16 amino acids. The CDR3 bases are TGCGCCAGCAGCCATGGTAAGGGAAAAGATGGCCTTGAAGCTTTCTTT. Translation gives CASSHGKGKDGLEAFF.

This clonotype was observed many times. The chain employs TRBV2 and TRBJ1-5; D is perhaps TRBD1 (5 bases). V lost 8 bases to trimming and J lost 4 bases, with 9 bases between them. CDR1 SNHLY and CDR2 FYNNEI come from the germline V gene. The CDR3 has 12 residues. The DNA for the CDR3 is TGTGCCAGCCGGGGGTTAAATCAGCCCCAGCATTTT. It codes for CASRGLNQPQHF.

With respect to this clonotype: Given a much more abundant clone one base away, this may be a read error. This CDR3 is CAGILDGSNTGELFF. In DNA, the CDR3 is TGCGCCGGCATTCTCGACGGGTCGAACACCGGGGAGCTGTTTTTT. The V gene is TRBV5-1, the J gene TRBJ2-2; D ambiguous. Germline V gene sequence: CDR1 SGHRS, CDR2 YFSETQ. V lost 10 bases and J 0 bases, leaving 16 bases between the germline ends. This CDR3 has 15 residues.

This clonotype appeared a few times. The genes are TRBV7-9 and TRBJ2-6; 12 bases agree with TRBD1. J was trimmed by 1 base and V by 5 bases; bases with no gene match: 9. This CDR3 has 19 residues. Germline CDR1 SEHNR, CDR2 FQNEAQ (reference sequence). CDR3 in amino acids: CASSPDPGQGASGANVLTF. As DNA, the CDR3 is TGTGCCAGCAGCCCGGATCCGGGACAGGGGGCTTCTGGGGCCAACGTCCTGACTTTC.

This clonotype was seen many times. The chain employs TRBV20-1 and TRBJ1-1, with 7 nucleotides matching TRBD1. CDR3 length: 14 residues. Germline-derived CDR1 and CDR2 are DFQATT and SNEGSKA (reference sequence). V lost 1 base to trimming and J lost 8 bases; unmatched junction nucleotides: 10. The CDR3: CSARVVSGTEEAFF. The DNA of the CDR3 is TGCAGTGCTAGAGTGGTTTCTGGGACAGAGGAAGCTTTCTTT.

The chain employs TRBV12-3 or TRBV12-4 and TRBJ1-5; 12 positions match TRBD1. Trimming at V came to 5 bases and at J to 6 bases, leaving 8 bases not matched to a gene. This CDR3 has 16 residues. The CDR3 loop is CASSTRWGQGAQPQHF. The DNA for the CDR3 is TGTGCCAGCAGTACCCGTTGGGGACAGGGGGCTCAGCCCCAGCATTTT.

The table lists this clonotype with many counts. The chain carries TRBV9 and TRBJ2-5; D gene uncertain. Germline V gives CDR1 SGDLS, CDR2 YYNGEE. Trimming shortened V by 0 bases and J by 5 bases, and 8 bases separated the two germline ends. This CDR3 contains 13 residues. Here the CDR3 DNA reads TGTGCCAGCAGCGTAGGGTTGCGTGAGACCCAGTACTTC. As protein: CASSVGLRETQYF.